Here is one T cell receptor (beta chain) with its context. Its antigen is undetermined. Trimming cost V 7 bases and J 4 bases; bases outside gene matches: 12. The CDR3 contains 16 residues. CDR1 and CDR2 (germline): LNHDA, SQIVND (reference sequence). These data are taken from a study of cytomegalovirus exposure and HLA in healthy donors. Study-wide findings and caveats: 150 or so TCR beta chains were listed as cytomegalovirus-associated. No immune exposure information besides CMV serostatus was available. When a later analysis compared HLA-associated TCR beta chains with equally common others, the HLA-associated chains turned out to be more clonally expanded and to have lower generation probabilities. Another analysis was done later, and it associated approximately 18,000 TCR beta sequences with HLA alleles at 0.05 false discovery rate.

PCR primers comprised 60 Vbeta and 13 Jbeta primers. The method was immunoSEQ multiplex PCR; TCRdb's version includes in-frame clones alone and lacks a portion of them. The data hold 120,000 to 150,000 clones, with approximately 80% observed a single time. This clonotype was sampled from a woman between 50 and 59 years old in good health and CMV-seropositive. Sequenced input: PBMCs. This rearrangement joins TRBV19 to TRBJ1-5, with 8 bases that match TRBD1. CDR3 in amino acids: CASNRRDRLLNQPQHF. In DNA form, the CDR3 reads TGTGCCAGTAATAGGAGGGACAGGTTACTAAATCAGCCCCAGCATTTT.